This TCR beta chain was documented in a study of T cell repertoires in cytomegalovirus infection. Whole-study context: TCR beta signatures that were public indicated CMV infection and matching HLA type. Findings of the study overall: Cumulated frequencies of public TCR beta families served to identify carriers of CMV plus the relevant HLA. In two of eight donors, the top clonotype was HLA-C-restricted CMV-specific.

The V and J ends lost 3 bases and 6 bases respectively, with 8 bases between them. The CDR3 has 13 amino acids. Each CDR3 protein gets one entry after TCRdb re-called the reads with MiXCR. Here the sample spans some 300,000 distinct CDR3 sequences, about 9.1% being singletons. This clonotype was observed many times. Its antigen is currently unknown. The rearrangement uses TRBV12-3 or TRBV12-4 and TRBJ2-2, with a possible D match to TRBD1 (5 bases). Sequences were obtained from PBMCs. This receptor was identified in a human donor in good health (CMV status not recorded). Some clones in this sample may be carry-over from other donors' samples. The CDR3 DNA follows: TGTGCCAGCAGTTTGCAGGGCGCCGGGGAGCTGTTTTTT. Translated, it gives CASSLQGAGELFF.